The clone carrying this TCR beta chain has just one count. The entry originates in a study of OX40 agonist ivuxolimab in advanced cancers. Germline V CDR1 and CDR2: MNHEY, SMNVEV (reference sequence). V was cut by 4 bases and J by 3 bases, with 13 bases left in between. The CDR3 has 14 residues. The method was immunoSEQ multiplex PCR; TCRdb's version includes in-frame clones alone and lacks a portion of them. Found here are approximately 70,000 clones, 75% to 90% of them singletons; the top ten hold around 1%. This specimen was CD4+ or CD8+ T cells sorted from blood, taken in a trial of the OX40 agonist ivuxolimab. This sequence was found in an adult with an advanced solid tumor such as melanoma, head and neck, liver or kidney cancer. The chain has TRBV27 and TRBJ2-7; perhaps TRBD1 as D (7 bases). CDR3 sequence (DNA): TGTGCCAGCAGTTCGTACAGGGGAGGCTACGAGCAGTACTTC. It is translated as CASSSYRGGYEQYF.